The 17 T cell receptor beta chains listed next were all sequenced from one sample in a study of cytomegalovirus exposure and HLA in healthy donors. Both 60 Vbeta primers and 13 Jbeta primers went into the PCR. Clones were read by immunoSEQ multiplex PCR, and TCRdb kept only the in-frame ones, dropping some. This sample has around 100,000 clones; just under 80% occur once, and the top ten carry approximately 4.7%. The material sequenced was PBMCs. The receptors were sampled from a male donor in good health and CMV-seropositive.

V usage is TRBV6-4 and J usage is TRBJ1-5, with a possible D match to TRBD1 (6 bases). The CDR3 runs 17 residues. CDR1 and CDR2 from the germline V gene are MRHNA and SNTAGT. V shed 6 bases and J shed 3 bases, with 21 bases lying between them. DNA of the CDR3: TGTGCCAGCAGACCTCACCGGGGACACAGGGACAATCAGCCCCAGCATTTT. Translated: CASRPHRGHRDNQPQHF.

This clone occurred a few times. The chain couples TRBV2 to TRBJ1-1, with D possibly matching TRBD1 (5 bases). V lost 2 bases to trimming and J lost 5 bases, with 15 bases between them. The CDR3 is 15 residues long. Germline loops: CDR1 SNHLY, CDR2 FYNNEI. The CDR3 here is CASSEWSDRGTEAFF. The CDR3 DNA sequence: TGTGCCAGCAGTGAATGGTCGGACCGGGGGACTGAAGCTTTCTTT. The full variable domain, in which reference TRBV2 and TRBJ1-1 provide the parts outside the CDR3, is EPEVTQTPSHQVTQMGQEVILRCVPISNHLYFYWYRQILGQKVEFLVSFYNNEISEKSEIFDDQFSVERPDGSNFTLKIRSTKLEDSAMYFCASSEWSDRGTEAFFGQGTRLTVV.

CDR3 bases: TGTGCCAGCAGTCAAGCCTCTTTCAGCAGGAACAATGAGCAGTTCTTC. Encoded protein: CASSQASFSRNNEQFF. The chain uses TRBV28 and TRBJ2-1; no clear D gene. Germline CDR1 reads MDHEN; CDR2 reads SYDVKM. The V end lost 5 bases, the J end lost 5 bases, and 19 bases lay between the germline ends. The CDR3 is made up of 16 amino acids.

In nucleotides, the CDR3 is TGTGCCAGCAGCCCTACGCGGGTCTCCTACGAGCAGTACTTC. This sequence encodes CASSPTRVSYEQYF. The chain uses TRBV27 and TRBJ2-7; D is possibly TRBD2 (5 bases). Trimming shortened V by 6 bases and J by 0 bases, and 12 bases separated the two germline ends. CDR1 MNHEY and CDR2 SMNVEV come from the germline V gene (reference sequence). This CDR3 has 14 residues.

The chain employs TRBV7-6 and TRBJ1-1; D call uncertain. This CDR3 is built from 13 residues. The V and J ends lost 4 bases and 3 bases respectively, with 9 bases between them. CDR1 SGHVS and CDR2 FNYEAQ come from the germline V gene. Here the CDR3 reads CASSWQRYTEAFF. For the CDR3, the DNA is TGTGCCAGCAGCTGGCAAAGATACACTGAAGCTTTCTTT. The full variable domain, its missing parts supplied by reference TRBV7-6 and TRBJ1-1, is GAGVSQSPRYKVTKRGQDVALRCDPISGHVSLYWYRQALGQGPEFLTYFNYEAQQDKSGLPNDRFSAERPEGSISTLTIQRTEQRDSAMYRCASSWQRYTEAFFGQGTRLTVV.

To note about this clone: A junction boundary mismatches the germline segment, possibly from a read error. The V and J genes are TRBV7-9 and TRBJ2-5; D unclear. Per the germline V gene, CDR1 is SEHNR and CDR2 is FQNEAQ (reference sequence). CDR3 length: 12 amino acids. CDR3 sequence: CSSSSVTETQYF. The CDR3 nucleotides are TGTTCCAGCAGCTCAGTTACGGAGACCCAGTACTTC.

This chain uses TRBV28 with TRBJ2-7; 8 bases line up with TRBD1. This CDR3 region has 15 residues. The V gene end was trimmed by 6 bases and the J gene end by 6 bases; junction bases not matched to a gene: 13. Germline values: CDR1 MDHEN, CDR2 SYDVKM. In DNA form, the CDR3 reads TGTGCCAGCAGAGGAACCGGGACAGGAGAAGTCGAGCAGTACTTC. Amino acids: CASRGTGTGEVEQYF.

J is TRBJ2-3 and V is TRBV12-2; TRBD2, the D gene given by the table, was not confirmed from the DNA. TRBV12-2 corresponds to a pseudogene. This CDR3 is 16 amino acids long. The CDR3 protein is CASRALAGGVTDTQYF. CDR3 in DNA: TGTGCAAGTCGCGCTCTAGCGGGAGGGGTCACAGATACGCAGTATTTT.

The CDR3 region has the DNA TGCGCCAGCAGCGGGACTAGCGGGGGATCGAGCTACGAGCAGTACTTC. This codes for CASSGTSGGSSYEQYF. The J gene is TRBJ2-7, the V gene TRBV5-1, with TRBD2 matching over 14 bases. Losses at the gene ends were 4 bases for V and 3 bases for J; bases not matched to a gene: 6. The germline V gene encodes CDR1 SGHRS and CDR2 YFSETQ. This CDR3 is built from 16 residues.

The rearrangement joins TRBV5-4 to TRBJ2-3; TRBD2 aligns across 11 bases. V was clipped by 9 bases and J by 2 bases; unmatched bases: 8. The CDR3 has 15 amino acids. Germline assignment: CDR1 SGHNT and CDR2 YYREEE (reference sequence). In DNA form, the CDR3 reads TGTGCCACCTTGAGGACTAGCGGGCTCACAGATACGCAGTATTTT. Its protein is CATLRTSGLTDTQYF.

This chain joins TRBV28 and TRBJ2-7, with 10 bases that match TRBD2. The CDR3 covers 16 residues. V dropped 1 base and J dropped 4; count of bases not matched to a gene: 7. Germline loops: CDR1 MDHEN, CDR2 SYDVKM. DNA of the CDR3: TGTGCCAGCAGTTTATCCGGGACTAGCGAGAGTTACGAGCAGTACTTC. It encodes CASSLSGTSESYEQYF.

The rearrangement links TRBV18 to TRBJ2-1; unclear D gene. Per germline, CDR1 KGHSH and CDR2 LQKENI. Trimming shortened V by 3 bases and J by 7 bases, and 4 bases separated the two germline ends. There are 11 residues in the CDR3. The CDR3 DNA follows: TGTGCCAGCTCACCTTCTAATGAGCAGTTCTTC. Protein sequence: CASSPSNEQFF.

The rearrangement links TRBV27 to TRBJ2-3; 7 positions match TRBD2. V lost 4 bases, J lost 7 bases, and 20 bases stayed unmatched. The germline V gene encodes CDR1 MNHEY and CDR2 SMNVEV (reference sequence). This CDR3 has 18 amino acids. In DNA form, the CDR3 reads TGTGCCAGCAGTTCGATAATAGGGACTACTGCACTCGGGAATACGCAGTATTTT. Its translation is CASSSIIGTTALGNTQYF.

The chain combines TRBV30 with TRBJ1-1; possible D gene TRBD1, 6 bases. V was shortened by 5 bases and J by 8 bases, with 12 bases between the two germline ends. Per the germline V gene, CDR1 is GTSNPN and CDR2 is SVGIG (reference sequence). The CDR3 has 11 amino acids. The CDR3 protein is CAWEGTPEAFF. Here the CDR3 DNA reads TGTGCCTGGGAGGGGACACCGGAAGCTTTCTTT. The full variable domain, its missing parts supplied by reference TRBV30 and TRBJ1-1, is SQTIHQWPATLVQPVGSPLSLECTVEGTSNPNLYWYRQAAGRGLQLLFYSVGIGQISSEVPQNLSASRPQDRQFILSSKKLLLSDSGFYLCAWEGTPEAFFGQGTRLTVV.

The chain combines TRBV5-6 with TRBJ2-2; the D is unclear. The CDR3 runs to 15 residues. V lost 0 bases to trimming and J lost 0 bases, with 6 bases between them. Germline V gene lookup returns CDR1 SGHDT and CDR2 YYEEEE. The CDR3 DNA is TGTGCCAGCAGCTTGGGGCTCCCGAACACCGGGGAGCTGTTTTTT. It encodes CASSLGLPNTGELFF. Complete variable domain (other parts from reference TRBV5-6 and TRBJ2-2): DAGVTQSPTHLIKTRGQQVTLRCSPKSGHDTVSWYQQALGQGPQFIFQYYEEEERQRGNFPDRFSGHQFPNYSSELNVNALLLGDSALYLCASSLGLPNTGELFFGEGSRLTVL.

The chain uses TRBV15 and TRBJ1-3; D uncertain. Trimming took off 1 base at V and 0 bases at J, with 10 bases between the two ends. Looked up from germline, CDR1 is LNHNV and CDR2 is YYDKDF (reference sequence). The CDR3 contains 16 residues. CDR3 protein: CATSRVRTNSGNTIYF. Written as DNA, the CDR3 is TGTGCCACCAGCAGAGTGCGTACCAACTCTGGAAACACCATATATTTT.

The V call is TRBV27, the J call TRBJ1-1, with 7 bases aligning to TRBD1. The CDR3 has 14 amino acids. Germline V gene data show CDR1 as MNHEY and CDR2 as SMNVEV (reference sequence). V lost 2 bases, J lost 4 bases, and 4 bases stayed unmatched. The DNA of the CDR3 is TGTGCCAGCAGTTTAAGCTCAGGGGGCACTGAAGCTTTCTTT. It codes for CASSLSSGGTEAFF.